This TCR beta chain was observed in a study of CD8 T cells in Susac syndrome (dated by TCRdb to about 2019). As for the study more broadly: Of the Susac syndrome patients who were sequenced, under 10 were in clinical remission while five or six had clinically active disease. At blood withdrawal, Susac syndrome patients were therapy-naive, treated with corticosteroids (with IVIg additionally given to some), or treated with IVIg alone. Whether CD8+ T cell activation and differentiation in Susac syndrome was antigen driven was tested using repertoire sequencing.

To note about this clonotype: Its antigen is not yet known. No qualities accompany the bases; no much larger clone lies one base away.

RNA was extracted using the RNeasy kit, and about 0.5 to 1 ug of the RNA was reverse transcribed with random hexamers. The immunoSEQ multiplex PCR assay, covering 54 Vbeta and 13 Jbeta segments, was used to amplify TCR beta CDR3 regions. PCR amplification bias was corrected by using a synthetic template baseline for primer optimization and computational correction. Per the original workflow: Reads were assigned to V, D and J genes according to IMGT and analyzed in immunoSEQ Analyzer, with only productive sequences retained. To calculate clonality, Shannon entropy was normalized by log2 of the number of productive unique sequences and then subtracted from one. For each patient and control, public and private clones were evaluated within the 100 most prevalent clones. Susac-specific clones were defined as absent from healthy and MS cohorts, about 1,000 published viral clones and other ImmuneACCESS disease sequences. The public reads were reanalyzed by TCRdb: fastp trimming at Q25, MiXCR alignment, in-frame beta chains only. Each entry merges the rows of one CDR3 protein and shows their most common DNA and genes. TCRdb's processing, not the study's, gives the V and J calls here. The table for this sample lists some 180,000 distinct CDR3 sequences; about 91% of them were counted only once. The top ten constitute about 0.1% of the sample.

The CDR3, cysteine through phenylalanine, is 14 amino acids long. CDR3 DNA is the only sequence kept; it has 42 bases, read in frame from the first base. The junction shows trimming of 1 base on V and 4 bases on J, plus 9 bases between the germline ends. CDR1 and CDR2 are drawn from the germline V gene: SGHAT, FQNNGV. Peripheral blood CD8+ and CD4+ T cells from healthy donors, Susac syndrome patients and multiple sclerosis patients were profiled by high-throughput TCR beta sequencing. The Susac syndrome patients fulfilled recently defined diagnostic criteria for definite or probable disease. Bulk CD8+ and CD4+ T cells were purified by magnetic negative isolation, whereas CD8+ TEMRA cells were enriched by FACS. Blood was drawn into EDTA tubes, processed within 24 hours, and PBMCs were isolated by density gradient centrifugation. PBMCs intended for TCR sequencing were frozen in liquid nitrogen and were later thawed in a 37 degrees C water bath. The sorted or isolated CD4+, CD8+ and CD8+ TEMRA cells had a purity of 90% or higher.

Study-wide findings and limitations: In patients with Susac syndrome, the CD4+ T cell repertoire showed no detectable clonal expansion. The number of individuals in the TCR sequencing and HLA analysis was recognized as being relatively small.

The receptor was derived from a human donor with Susac syndrome. The sequencing sample was made of CD4+ T cells from PBMCs. The sequence links TRBV11-2 to TRBJ2-3; the D gene cannot be resolved reliably. The bases read TGTGCCAGCAGCTTAGTGCTTAAAGCAGATACGCAGTATTTT. The encoded protein is CASSLVLKADTQYF.